Below are 12 T cell receptor beta chains sequenced from a single sample in a study of T cell changes during pregnancy in multiple sclerosis. Repertoires were generated with immunoSEQ multiplex PCR, while TCRdb's copy carries only in-frame clones and drops some. This table holds under 50,000 clones, roughly 90% found once. The sample was peripheral blood, taken in the first trimester of pregnancy. These receptors all come from a female donor in good health, enrolled as a control in a pregnancy study.

The chain carries TRBV28 and TRBJ2-5, with 11 positions matching TRBD1. The CDR3 spans 14 residues. Germline loops: CDR1 MDHEN, CDR2 SYDVKM. V lost 4 bases to trimming and J lost 5 bases; unmatched junction nucleotides: 3. The CDR3 coding sequence is TGTGCCAGCAGTTCGGACAGGGGGCAGGAGACCCAGTACTTC. Its translation: CASSSDRGQETQYF.

J is TRBJ1-2 and V is TRBV2, with D possibly matching TRBD1 (6 bases). The V end was cut by 6 bases, the J end by 4 bases, with 15 bases between. The CDR3 is 14 residues long. Germline V CDR1 and CDR2: SNHLY, FYNNEI. CDR3: CASSEQGPFYGYTF. The CDR3 DNA reads as TGTGCCAGCAGCGAACAGGGCCCCTTCTATGGCTACACCTTC.

The rearrangement joins TRBV5-1 to TRBJ1-1; D call uncertain. The CDR3 is 14 residues long. Germline-derived CDR1 and CDR2 are SGHRS and YFSETQ. V was cut by 4 bases and J by 1 base, with 11 bases left in between. This CDR3 reads CASSPSEGNTEAFF. CDR3 bases: TGCGCCAGCAGCCCCTCAGAGGGGAACACTGAAGCTTTCTTT.

The gene calls are TRBV4-3 and TRBJ2-1; D is perhaps TRBD2 (6 bases). Trimming took off 0 bases at V and 1 base at J, with 10 bases between the two ends. Per germline, CDR1 LGHNA and CDR2 YSLEER. CDR3 length equals 16 residues. The CDR3 here is CASSQDTLASYNEQFF. The CDR3 DNA reads TGCGCCAGCAGCCAAGATACCCTAGCGTCCTACAATGAGCAGTTCTTC.

The chain recombines TRBV5-5 with TRBJ2-2, with 10 bases aligning to TRBD2. Germline V lookup: CDR1 SGHKS, CDR2 YYEKEE (reference sequence). Trimming at V came to 0 bases and at J to 0 bases, leaving 2 bases not matched to a gene. The CDR3 covers 17 residues. CDR3 in DNA: TGTGCCAGCAGCTTGGAAAGCGGGGGGGCGAACACCGGGGAGCTGTTTTTT. Protein: CASSLESGGANTGELFF.

The sample holds one count of this clone. CDR3 region: CASRKPSSGSAGELFF. The CDR3 region has the DNA TGTGCCAGCAGGAAACCCTCTAGCGGGAGTGCCGGGGAGCTGTTTTTT. This chain links TRBV28 with TRBJ2-2; 10 nucleotides agree with TRBD2. V was clipped by 6 bases and J by 6 bases; unmatched bases: 10. The CDR3 has 16 amino acids. Looked up from germline, CDR1 is MDHEN and CDR2 is SYDVKM. Together with reference TRBV28 and TRBJ2-2, the CDR3 gives the full variable domain: DVKVTQSSRYLVKRTGEKVFLECVQDMDHENMFWYRQDPGLGLRLIYFSYDVKMKEKGDIPEGYSVSREKKERFSLILESASTNQTSMYLCASRKPSSGSAGELFFGEGSRLTVL.

This chain uses TRBV6-4 with TRBJ2-1; the match to TRBD2 covers 7 bases. Trimming cost V 6 bases and J 5 bases; bases outside gene matches: 7. Looked up from germline, CDR1 is MRHNA and CDR2 is SNTAGT. This CDR3 spans 14 amino acids. This CDR3 reads CASSRDYHNNEQFF. The CDR3 DNA sequence: TGTGCCAGCAGCCGGGACTACCATAACAATGAGCAGTTCTTC.

The chain recombines TRBV18 with TRBJ1-2; no firm D call. Looked up from germline, CDR1 is KGHSH and CDR2 is LQKENI. This CDR3 is 16 amino acids long. V lost 1 base and J lost 1, with 13 bases in between. The CDR3 nucleotides read TGTGCCAGCTCACCACTTCAGAGCCGACTTAACTATGGCTACACCTTC. It encodes CASSPLQSRLNYGYTF. The whole variable domain, remainder taken from reference TRBV18 and TRBJ1-2, is NAGVMQNPRHLVRRRGQEARLRCSPMKGHSHVYWYRQLPEEGLKFMVYLQKENIIDESGMPKERFSAEFPKEGPSILRIQQVVRGDSAAYFCASSPLQSRLNYGYTFGSGTRLTVV.

CDR3 sequence (DNA): TGTGCCAGTAGTATAGTGGGCGGGGGGGAAAACATTCAGTACTTC. Translation gives CASSIVGGGENIQYF. The chain carries TRBV19 and TRBJ2-4; TRBD2 matches 9 bases. This CDR3 is built from 15 residues. Germline V gives CDR1 LNHDA, CDR2 SQIVND (reference sequence). V lost 1 base, J lost 5 bases, and 3 bases stayed unmatched.

CDR3 sequence: CASSNRGQGGSLSTDTQYF. The CDR3 nucleotides read TGTGCCAGCAGCAATAGGGGACAGGGGGGATCTCTCAGCACAGATACGCAGTATTTT. The chain recombines TRBV7-9 with TRBJ2-3; 11 bases are a match to TRBD1. CDR1 is SEHNR, CDR2 FQNEAQ, per germline (reference sequence). The CDR3 is 19 residues long. V gave up 5 bases and J gave up 0 bases; unmatched junction bases: 13.

J is TRBJ2-2 and V is TRBV28, with 8 nucleotides matching TRBD2. CDR3 length: 12 amino acids. Germline CDR1 and CDR2: MDHEN and SYDVKM. Trimming cost V 6 bases and J 6 bases; bases outside gene matches: 0. DNA for the CDR3: TGTGCCAGCAGGACTAGCGCCGGGGAGCTGTTTTTT. It translates to CASRTSAGELFF.

Only one count was recorded for this clone. The CDR3 reads CASSRTSGGGDTQYF. The CDR3 DNA reads TGTGCCAGCAGTCGGACTAGCGGGGGGGGTGATACGCAGTATTTT. This chain connects TRBV6-5 to TRBJ2-3; 15 bases fit TRBD2. Trimming took 5 bases from V and 6 from J; bases not matched to a gene: 3. Germline lookup yields CDR1 MNHEY and CDR2 SVGAGI. The CDR3 extends over 15 amino acids.